This T cell receptor (beta chain) was retrieved from a study of T cells in Graves' hyperthyroidism and ophthalmopathy. The TCR beta CDR3 regions underwent amplification using RNA transcripts as the source. HTBI primers were employed in a first-round RT-PCR of the TCR CDR3. Each CDR3 protein gets one entry after TCRdb re-called the multiplex PCR reads with MiXCR. This table holds fewer than 350,000 distinct CDR3 sequences, around 19% found once. Germline V CDR1 and CDR2: SQVTM, ANQGSEA. The V end lost 5 bases, the J end lost 11 bases, and 13 bases lay between the germline ends. This CDR3 is 11 amino acids long. Patients were excluded because of uncontrolled infection, other autoimmune disease, pregnancy or lactation. The PBMCs studied were ones that came from approximately 9.9 ml fresh peripheral blood.

The V and J genes are TRBV29-1 and TRBJ2-1; D is possibly TRBD2 (6 bases). Sequenced material: blood. The TCR sequence derives from a middle-aged man with Graves' ophthalmopathy. For the CDR3, the DNA is TGCAGCGTTTTAACGGGGGATAAGCAGTTCTTC. This codes for CSVLTGDKQFF.